This is a list of T cell receptor beta chains from one sample in a study of shared clonotypes between healthy human individuals. Assay used: immunoSEQ multiplex PCR; TCRdb lists only in-frame clones, some missing. This repertoire shows roughly 890,000 clones, roughly 92% found once; its top ten account for 24%. The material sequenced was naive CD8+ T cells sorted from blood. All receptors derive from a man aged 25 to 40 in good health. Each CDR3 is given with its conserved first and last residue. The D gene is left open where the match is weak. Clone size appears in some rows only: once, few, many, or a class for an expanded clone.

>.|TRBV5-5|TRBJ2-2|TRBD2
TGTGCCAGCAGCTCCGGACTAGCGGATAACACCGGGGAGCTGTTTTTT
CASSSGLADNTGELFF
>.|TRBV7-2|TRBJ1-5|.
TGTGCCAGCAGCGAGGTAGGGGGGGCAAGCAATCAGCCCCAGCATTTT
CASSEVGGASNQPQHF
>.|TRBV9|TRBJ2-3|TRBD2
TGTGCCAGCGTACCAGGACTAGCGGTCACAGATACGCAGTATTTT
CASVPGLAVTDTQYF
>.|TRBV27|TRBJ2-7|TRBD2
TGTGCCAGCAGTCCATTACTAGCGGGAGCCACCTACGAGCAGTACTTC
CASSPLLAGATYEQYF
>.|TRBV7-9|TRBJ2-3|TRBD2
TGTGCCAGCAGCTTTATCGATCGTAGCGGGAGGGGGGCAGATACGCAGTATTTT
CASSFIDRSGRGADTQYF
>.|TRBV7-3|TRBJ2-5|.
TGTGCCAGCAGCTTAACGTCAGGGATGGAGACCCAGTACTTC
CASSLTSGMETQYF
>.|TRBV27|TRBJ2-1|TRBD1
TGTGCCAGCAGTCCCCCTACCGGGACAGGGACAAATGAGCAGTTCTTC
CASSPPTGTGTNEQFF
>.|TRBV10-2|TRBJ2-7|.
TGCGCCAGCAGTGTGGGGTGGTACGAGCAGTACTTC
CASSVGWYEQYF
>.|TRBV4-1|TRBJ2-1|.
TGCGCCAGCAGCCAAGTTGCGGGGGCGGATGAGCAGTTCTTC
CASSQVAGADEQFF
>.|TRBV29-1|TRBJ1-2|TRBD1
TGCAGCGTGAGGACAGGGGACTCATATGGCTACACCTTC
CSVRTGDSYGYTF
>.|TRBV4-1|TRBJ2-7|.
TGCGCCAGCAGCCAGGTCGTTTCGGTCCAGTCCACCTACGAGCAGTACTTC
CASSQVVSVQSTYEQYF
>.|TRBV27|TRBJ2-3|TRBD2
TGTGCCAGCAGCCCGGTGGGGGTAGCGGGCGTAGATACGCAGTATTTT
CASSPVGVAGVDTQYF
>.|TRBV5-6|TRBJ2-7|.
TGTGCCAGCAGCTTAGGGCATGGGGTTAGCTCCTACGAGCAGTACTTC
CASSLGHGVSSYEQYF
>.|TRBV10-1|TRBJ2-1|.
TGCGCCAGCAGTGAGTTCTGGTGGGGAGGCAATAATGAGCAGTTCTTC
CASSEFWWGGNNEQFF
>.|TRBV2|TRBJ2-2|.
TGTGCCAGGGGGGAGACAGTCAACACCGGGGAGCTGTTTTTT
CARGETVNTGELFF
>.|TRBV30|TRBJ2-1|TRBD2
TGTGCCTGGAGGGGGGGGACCCCGGGGCATGAGCAGTTCTTC
CAWRGGTPGHEQFF
>.|TRBV7-9|TRBJ2-7|.
TGTGCCAGCAGCTTAGCGCGGAGCTCCTACGAGCAGTACTTC
CASSLARSSYEQYF
>.|TRBV7-9|TRBJ2-1|TRBD2
TGTGCCAGCAGCTTTCTAGCGGGGAAGTACAATGAGCAGTTCTTC
CASSFLAGKYNEQFF
>.|TRBV9|TRBJ2-2|TRBD2
TGTGCCAGCACCAAGACTAGCGGGAACACCGGGGAGCTGTTTTTT
CASTKTSGNTGELFF
>.|TRBV6-1|TRBJ2-6|.
TGTGCCAGCAGAACTAACTCTGGGGCCAACGTCCTGACTTTC
CASRTNSGANVLTF
>.|TRBV7-9|TRBJ2-7|TRBD1
TGTGCCAGCAGCGCCAGGGGGCGGGAGCAGTACTTC
CASSARGREQYF
>.|TRBV5-5|TRBJ1-2|.
TGTGCCAGCACCGGGATCGGAGGGCCCGGATCCTATGGCTACACCTTC
CASTGIGGPGSYGYTF
>.|TRBV6-1|TRBJ1-5|.
TGTGCCAGCAGTGAATTCACGGGGCGAAGCAATCAGCCCCAGCATTTT
CASSEFTGRSNQPQHF
>.|TRBV28|TRBJ2-7|TRBD1
TGTGCCAGCAGCCCCTCCGGGACAGGGAACGAGCAGTACTTC
CASSPSGTGNEQYF
>.|TRBV6-5|TRBJ2-7|TRBD1
TGTGCCAGCAGTACCCCGGGACAGGGGTACTACGAGCAGTACTTC
CASSTPGQGYYEQYF
>.|TRBV7-9|TRBJ2-1|.
TGTGCCAGCAGCCTTCCCGGGGACTGGAATGAGCAGTTCTTC
CASSLPGDWNEQFF
>.|TRBV2|TRBJ2-1|TRBD2
TGTGCCAGCAGTGGGAGCGAGCGGGAGCCGTTGGATGAGCAGTTCTTC
CASSGSEREPLDEQFF
>.|TRBV6-5|TRBJ2-1|.
TGTGCCAGCAGTAGCAGCGGACAATACAATGAGCAGTTCTTC
CASSSSGQYNEQFF
>few|TRBV29-1|TRBJ2-7|.
TGCAGCGTTGAAGACGGGAGCTCCTACGAGCAGTACTTC
CSVEDGSSYEQYF
>.|TRBV14|TRBJ2-1|.
TGTGCCAGCAGCCAAGACCCCTTTATGCCCGGGACACCCATGGGTGAGCAGTTCTTC
CASSQDPFMPGTPMGEQFF
>.|TRBV2|TRBJ2-5|.
TGTGCCAGAGAATCCGGGCCCCCAAAGACCCAGTACTTC
CARESGPPKTQYF
>.|TRBV19|TRBJ1-5|.
TGTGCCAGTAGTAGCCGGACACCCGCAGGTCAGCCCCAGCATTTT
CASSSRTPAGQPQHF
>.|TRBV11-2|TRBJ2-7|.
TGTGCCAGCAGCCCCACGGGAGAACGATACGAGCAGTACTTC
CASSPTGERYEQYF
>.|TRBV7-2|TRBJ2-2|.
TGTGCCAGCAGCTTCTTTGGGGTGTCTGCCGGGGAGCTGTTTTTT
CASSFFGVSAGELFF
>.|TRBV5-1|TRBJ1-2|.
TGCGCCAGCAGCTTGACTTCCCTTCAGGGATTCGACTATGGCTACACCTTC
CASSLTSLQGFDYGYTF
>once|TRBV6-6|TRBJ2-7|TRBD2
TGTGCCAGCAGTTACACAACTAGCGGGAGGTCTTACGAGCAGTACTTC
CASSYTTSGRSYEQYF
>.|TRBV4-3|TRBJ2-6|.
TGCGCCAGCAGCCAAGCCCCCTCTGGGGCCAACGTCCTGACTTTC
CASSQAPSGANVLTF
>.|TRBV7-9|TRBJ2-3|.
TGTGCCAGCAGCCTGGAGGACGCCACAGATACGCAGTATTTT
CASSLEDATDTQYF
>.|TRBV28|TRBJ2-1|.
TGTGCCAGCAGCCCGGACAGCAACAATGAGCAGTTCTTC
CASSPDSNNEQFF
>.|TRBV11-3|TRBJ2-7|.
TGTGCCAGCAGCCAGGGACAAGGGACCTACGAGCAGTACTTC
CASSQGQGTYEQYF
>.|TRBV27|TRBJ2-7|TRBD1
TGTGCCAGCAGTTTCTACAGGGGCCCTTACGAGCAGTACTTC
CASSFYRGPYEQYF
>.|TRBV28|TRBJ1-5|.
TGTGCCGCGGGACTGTTCTTGAATCAGCCCCAGCATTTT
CAAGLFLNQPQHF
>.|TRBV27|TRBJ1-2|.
TGTGCCAGCAGTTTAATCGGGACACACTATGGCTACACCTTC
CASSLIGTHYGYTF
>few|TRBV5-5|TRBJ2-1|.
TGTGCCAGCAGCTCGGGGCCGAATGTCAATGAGCAGTTCTTC
CASSSGPNVNEQFF
>.|TRBV27|TRBJ2-1|.
TGTGCCAGCAGTCGGCGGAGGGACGGCAATGAGCAGTTCTTC
CASSRRRDGNEQFF
>.|TRBV7-9|TRBJ1-1|TRBD1
TGTGCCAGCAGCCGCGACAGGGGGACCACTGAAGCTTTCTTT
CASSRDRGTTEAFF
>.|TRBV6-6|TRBJ1-4|TRBD1
TGTGCCAGCAGTTACTCCGGCGACAGGGGGATGGGAAAACTGTTTTTT
CASSYSGDRGMGKLFF
>.|TRBV10-3|TRBJ1-1|.
TGTGCCATCAGTGATCCGGGATTAGTCACTGAAGCTTTCTTT
CAISDPGLVTEAFF
>.|TRBV5-4|TRBJ2-7|.
TGTGCCAGCGGCCAGTGGGGGTACGAGCAGTACTTC
CASGQWGYEQYF
>.|TRBV10-3|TRBJ2-3|.
TGTGCCATCAGTGAGCCAAAGGGTACGCAGTATTTT
CAISEPKGTQYF
>.|TRBV9|TRBJ2-7|TRBD2
TGTGCCAGCAGCGCGCAGGGAGGGGCCTACGAGCAGTACTTC
CASSAQGGAYEQYF